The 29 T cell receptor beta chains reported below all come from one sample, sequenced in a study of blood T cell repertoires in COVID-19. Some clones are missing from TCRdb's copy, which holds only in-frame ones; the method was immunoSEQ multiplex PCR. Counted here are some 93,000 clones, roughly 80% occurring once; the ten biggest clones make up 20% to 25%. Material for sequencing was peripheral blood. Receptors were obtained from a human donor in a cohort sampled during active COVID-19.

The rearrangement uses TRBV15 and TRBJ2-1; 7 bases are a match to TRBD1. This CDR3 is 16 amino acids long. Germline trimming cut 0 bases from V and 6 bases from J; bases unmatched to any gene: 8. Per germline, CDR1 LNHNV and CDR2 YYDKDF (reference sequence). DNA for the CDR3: TGTGCCACCAGCAGAGATCACAGGGGCCTTGGCAATGAGCAGTTCTTC. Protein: CATSRDHRGLGNEQFF.

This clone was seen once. CDR3 in amino acids: CASSHPRGPGAETQYF. The DNA for the CDR3 is TGTGCCAGCAGCCACCCTAGGGGGCCAGGGGCAGAGACCCAGTACTTC. The chain is built from TRBV4-2 and TRBJ2-5, with 7 positions matching TRBD1. The ends lost 3 bases at V and 4 bases at J; junction bases unmatched: 11. The CDR3 runs to 16 residues. From germline, CDR1 is LGHNA and CDR2 YNFKEQ.

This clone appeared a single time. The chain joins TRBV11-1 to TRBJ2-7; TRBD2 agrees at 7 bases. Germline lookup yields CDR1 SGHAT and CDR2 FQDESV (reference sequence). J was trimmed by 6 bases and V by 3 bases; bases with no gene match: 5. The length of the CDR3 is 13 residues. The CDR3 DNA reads TGTGCCAGCAGCTTTACTAGCGAGGCCGAGCAGTACTTC. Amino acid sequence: CASSFTSEAEQYF.

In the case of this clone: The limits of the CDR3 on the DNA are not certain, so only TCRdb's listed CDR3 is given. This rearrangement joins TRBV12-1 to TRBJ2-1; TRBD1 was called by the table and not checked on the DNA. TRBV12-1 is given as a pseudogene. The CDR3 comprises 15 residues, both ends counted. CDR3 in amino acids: CASSFGRGITNEQFF.

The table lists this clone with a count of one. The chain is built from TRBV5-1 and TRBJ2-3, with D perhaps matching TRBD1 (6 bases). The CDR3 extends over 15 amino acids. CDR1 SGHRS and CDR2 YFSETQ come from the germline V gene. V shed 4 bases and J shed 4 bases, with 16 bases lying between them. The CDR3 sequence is CASSPGQGLADTQYF. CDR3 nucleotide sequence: TGCGCCAGCAGCCCCGGGCAGGGGTTAGCAGATACGCAGTATTTT.

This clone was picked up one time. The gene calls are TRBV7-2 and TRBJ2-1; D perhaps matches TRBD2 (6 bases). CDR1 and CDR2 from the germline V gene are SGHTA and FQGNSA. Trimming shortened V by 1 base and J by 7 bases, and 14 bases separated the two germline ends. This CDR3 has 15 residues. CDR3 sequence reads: CASSLVFGRGNEQFF. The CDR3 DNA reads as TGTGCCAGCAGCTTAGTATTCGGGAGAGGGAATGAGCAGTTCTTC. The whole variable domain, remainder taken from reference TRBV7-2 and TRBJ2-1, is GAGVSQSPSNKVTEKGKDVELRCDPISGHTALYWYRQSLGQGLEFLIYFQGNSAPDKSGLPSDRFSAERTGGSVSTLTIQRTQQEDSAVYLCASSLVFGRGNEQFFGPGTRLTVL.

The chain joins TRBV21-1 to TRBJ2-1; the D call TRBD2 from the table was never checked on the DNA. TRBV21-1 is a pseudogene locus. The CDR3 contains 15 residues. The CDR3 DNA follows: TGTGCCGGAAAAACGGCGGGGTCAACCTACAATGAGCAGTTCTTC. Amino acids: CAGKTAGSTYNEQFF.

The CDR3 loop is CASSSGSLSTDTQYF. The DNA of the CDR3 is TGTGCCAGCAGTAGCGGGAGTTTGAGCACAGATACGCAGTATTTT. This chain connects TRBV25-1 to TRBJ2-3; 8 nucleotides match TRBD2. CDR1 and CDR2 from the germline V gene are MGHDK and SYGVNS. The junction had 4 bases not matched to a gene; V was cut back by 5 bases and J by 0 bases. The CDR3 is made up of 15 amino acids.

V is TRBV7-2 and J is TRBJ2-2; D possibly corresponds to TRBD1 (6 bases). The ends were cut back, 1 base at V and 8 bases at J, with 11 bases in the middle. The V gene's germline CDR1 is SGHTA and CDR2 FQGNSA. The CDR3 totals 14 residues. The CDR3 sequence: CASSLDRVSGELFF. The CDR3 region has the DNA TGTGCCAGCAGCTTAGACAGGGTTTCTGGGGAGCTGTTTTTT.

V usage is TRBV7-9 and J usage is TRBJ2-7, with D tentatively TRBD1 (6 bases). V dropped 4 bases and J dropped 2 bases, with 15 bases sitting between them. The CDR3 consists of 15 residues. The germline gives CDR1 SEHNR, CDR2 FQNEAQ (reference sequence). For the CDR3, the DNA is TGTGCCAGCAGCTCTCCACAGGGTCCTCCCTACGAGCAGTACTTC. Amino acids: CASSSPQGPPYEQYF.

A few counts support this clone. The CDR3 bases are TGTGCCAGCAGTTACTCAGGGAGCTCTGGAAACACCATATATTTT. This gives the protein CASSYSGSSGNTIYF. The V call is TRBV6-6, the J call TRBJ1-3; D gene uncertain. The CDR3 runs 15 residues. CDR1 and CDR2 (germline): MNHNY, SVGAGI (reference sequence). The V end lost 0 bases, the J end lost 0 bases, and 6 bases lay between the germline ends.

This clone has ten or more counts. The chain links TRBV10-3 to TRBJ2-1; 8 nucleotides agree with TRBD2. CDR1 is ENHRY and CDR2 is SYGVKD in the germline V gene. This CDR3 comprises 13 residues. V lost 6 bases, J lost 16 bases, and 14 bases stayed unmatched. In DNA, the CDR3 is TGTGCCATCAGATATAGCGGGACTGAGATTTTTTTCTTC. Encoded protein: CAIRYSGTEIFFF.

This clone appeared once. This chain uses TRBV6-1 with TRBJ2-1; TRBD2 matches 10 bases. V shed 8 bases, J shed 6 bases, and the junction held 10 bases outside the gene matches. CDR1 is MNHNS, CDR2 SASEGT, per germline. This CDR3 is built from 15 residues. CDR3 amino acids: CASRLRLAGVNEQFF. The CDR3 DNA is TGTGCCAGCCGACTGAGGCTAGCGGGAGTCAATGAGCAGTTCTTC.

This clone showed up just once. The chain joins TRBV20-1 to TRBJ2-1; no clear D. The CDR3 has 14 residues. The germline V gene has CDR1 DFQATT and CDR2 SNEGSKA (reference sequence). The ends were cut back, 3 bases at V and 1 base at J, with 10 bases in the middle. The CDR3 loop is CSASRWRSYNEQFF. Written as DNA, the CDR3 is TGCAGTGCTAGTCGCTGGAGATCCTACAATGAGCAGTTCTTC.

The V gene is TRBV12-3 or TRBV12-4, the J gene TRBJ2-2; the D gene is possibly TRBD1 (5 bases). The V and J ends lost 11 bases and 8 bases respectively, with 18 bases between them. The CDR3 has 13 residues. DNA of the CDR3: TGTGCCTCGCAGGGATATTCGGAAGGGGAGCTGTTTTTT. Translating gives CASQGYSEGELFF.

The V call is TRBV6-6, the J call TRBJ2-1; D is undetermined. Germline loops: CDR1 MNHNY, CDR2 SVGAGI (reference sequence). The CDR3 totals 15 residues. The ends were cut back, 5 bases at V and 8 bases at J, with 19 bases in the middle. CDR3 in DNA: TGTGCCAGCAGTGGCAGGCAGTCGGTTATTGATGAGCAGTTCTTC. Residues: CASSGRQSVIDEQFF.

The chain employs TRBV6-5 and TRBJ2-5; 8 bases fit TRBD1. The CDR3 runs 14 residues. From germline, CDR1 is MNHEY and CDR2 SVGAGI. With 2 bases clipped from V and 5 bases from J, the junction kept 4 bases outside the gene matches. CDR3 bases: TGTGCCAGCAGTTACAGGACAGGGCGGGAGACCCAGTACTTC. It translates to CASSYRTGRETQYF.

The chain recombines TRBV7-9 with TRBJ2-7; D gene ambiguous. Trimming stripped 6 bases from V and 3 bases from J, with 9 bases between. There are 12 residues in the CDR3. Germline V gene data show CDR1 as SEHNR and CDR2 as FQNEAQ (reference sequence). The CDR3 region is CASSPGIYEQYF. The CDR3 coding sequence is TGTGCCAGCAGTCCAGGAATCTACGAGCAGTACTTC. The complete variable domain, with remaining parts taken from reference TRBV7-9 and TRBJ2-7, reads DTGVSQNPRHKITKRGQNVTFRCDPISEHNRLYWYRQTLGQGPEFLTYFQNEAQLEKSRLLSDRFSAERPKGSFSTLEIQRTEQGDSAMYLCASSPGIYEQYFGPGTRLTVT.

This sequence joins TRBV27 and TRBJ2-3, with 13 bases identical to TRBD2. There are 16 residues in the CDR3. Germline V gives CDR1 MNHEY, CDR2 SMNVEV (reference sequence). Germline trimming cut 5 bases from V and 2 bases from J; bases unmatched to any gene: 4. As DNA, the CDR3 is TGTGCCAGCAGTAGGGGACTAGCGGGATACACAGATACGCAGTATTTT. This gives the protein CASSRGLAGYTDTQYF.

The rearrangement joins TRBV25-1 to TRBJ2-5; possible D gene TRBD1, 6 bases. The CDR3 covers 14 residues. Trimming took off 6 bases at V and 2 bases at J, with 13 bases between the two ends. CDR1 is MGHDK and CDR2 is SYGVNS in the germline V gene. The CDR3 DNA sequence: TGTGCCAGCAGCACACCGGGACAACAAGAGACCCAGTACTTC. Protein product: CASSTPGQQETQYF.

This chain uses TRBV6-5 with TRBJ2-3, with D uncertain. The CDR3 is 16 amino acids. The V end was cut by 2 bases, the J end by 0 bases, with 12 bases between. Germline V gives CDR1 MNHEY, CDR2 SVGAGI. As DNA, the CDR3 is TGTGCCAGCAGTTACGGAGACCCATCGAGCACAGATACGCAGTATTTT. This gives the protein CASSYGDPSSTDTQYF.

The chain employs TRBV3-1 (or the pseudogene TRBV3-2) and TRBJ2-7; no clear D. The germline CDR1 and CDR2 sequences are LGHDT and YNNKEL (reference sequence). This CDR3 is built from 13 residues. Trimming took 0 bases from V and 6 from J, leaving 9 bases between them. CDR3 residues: CASSQDRVGEQYF. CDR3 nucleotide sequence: TGTGCCAGCAGCCAAGATCGGGTGGGCGAGCAGTACTTC.

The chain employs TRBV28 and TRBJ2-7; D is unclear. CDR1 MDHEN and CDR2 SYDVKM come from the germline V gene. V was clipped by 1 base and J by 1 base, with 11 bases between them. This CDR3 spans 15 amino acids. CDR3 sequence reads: CASSLSPGTSYEQYF. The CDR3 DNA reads TGTGCCAGCAGTTTATCACCAGGCACTTCCTACGAGCAGTACTTC.

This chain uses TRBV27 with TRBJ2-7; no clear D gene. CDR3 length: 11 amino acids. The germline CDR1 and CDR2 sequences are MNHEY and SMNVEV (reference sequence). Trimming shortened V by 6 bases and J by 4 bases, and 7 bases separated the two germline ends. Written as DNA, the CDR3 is TGTGCCAGCAGCCCAGGTTACGAGCAGTACTTC. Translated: CASSPGYEQYF.

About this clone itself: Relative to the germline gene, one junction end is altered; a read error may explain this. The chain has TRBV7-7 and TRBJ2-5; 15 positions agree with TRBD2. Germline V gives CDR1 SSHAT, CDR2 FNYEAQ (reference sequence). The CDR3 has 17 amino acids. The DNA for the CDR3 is TGTGCTAGCAGCTACGGACTAGCGGGAGGGTTTCGGGAGACCCAGTACTTC. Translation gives CASSYGLAGGFRETQYF.

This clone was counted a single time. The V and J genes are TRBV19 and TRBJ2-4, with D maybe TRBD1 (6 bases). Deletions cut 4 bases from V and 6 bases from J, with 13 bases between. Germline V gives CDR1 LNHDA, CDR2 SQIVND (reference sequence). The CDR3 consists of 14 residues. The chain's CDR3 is CASSNQGLGNIQYF. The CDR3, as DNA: TGTGCCAGTAGTAACCAGGGGTTGGGAAACATTCAGTACTTC.

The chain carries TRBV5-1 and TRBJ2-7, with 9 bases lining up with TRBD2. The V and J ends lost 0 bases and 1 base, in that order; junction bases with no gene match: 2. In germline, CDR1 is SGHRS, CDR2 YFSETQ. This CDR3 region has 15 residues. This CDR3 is CASSLGLAGSYEQYF. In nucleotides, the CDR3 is TGCGCCAGCAGCTTGGGTCTAGCGGGATCCTACGAGCAGTACTTC.

The CDR3 coding sequence is TGCGCCAGCCGGTGGGGGGAGGATACGCAGTATTTT. Translated: CASRWGEDTQYF. The rearrangement uses TRBV5-1 and TRBJ2-3; maybe TRBD2 (6 bases). The ends were cut back, 7 bases at V and 6 bases at J, with 12 bases in the middle. Germline lookup yields CDR1 SGHRS and CDR2 YFSETQ. The CDR3 sequence is 12 residues long. The whole variable domain, filled in from reference TRBV5-1 and TRBJ2-3, reads KAGVTQTPRYLIKTRGQQVTLSCSPISGHRSVSWYQQTPGQGLQFLFEYFSETQRNKGNFPGRFSGRQFSNSRSEMNVSTLELGDSALYLCASRWGEDTQYFGPGTRLTVL.

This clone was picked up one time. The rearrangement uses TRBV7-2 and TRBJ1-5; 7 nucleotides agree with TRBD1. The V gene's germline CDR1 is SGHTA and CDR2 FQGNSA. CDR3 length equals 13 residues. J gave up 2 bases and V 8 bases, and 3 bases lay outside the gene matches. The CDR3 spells CASAGTGNQPQHF. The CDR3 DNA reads TGTGCCAGCGCCGGGACAGGCAATCAGCCCCAGCATTTT.